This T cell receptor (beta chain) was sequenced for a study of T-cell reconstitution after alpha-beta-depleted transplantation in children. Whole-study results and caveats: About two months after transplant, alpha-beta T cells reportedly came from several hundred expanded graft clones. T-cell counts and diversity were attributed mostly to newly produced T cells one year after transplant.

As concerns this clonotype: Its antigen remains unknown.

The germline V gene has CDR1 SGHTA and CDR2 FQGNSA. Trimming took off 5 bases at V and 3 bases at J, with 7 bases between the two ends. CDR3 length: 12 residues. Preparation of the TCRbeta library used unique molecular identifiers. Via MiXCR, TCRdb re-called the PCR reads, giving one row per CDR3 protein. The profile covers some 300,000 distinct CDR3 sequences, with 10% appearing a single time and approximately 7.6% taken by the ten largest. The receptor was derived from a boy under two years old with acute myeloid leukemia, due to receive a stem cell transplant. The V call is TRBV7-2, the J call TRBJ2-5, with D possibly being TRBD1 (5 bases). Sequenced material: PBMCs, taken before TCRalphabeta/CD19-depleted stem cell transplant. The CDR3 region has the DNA TGTGCCAGCAGCCGCAGGGAAGAGACCCAGTACTTC. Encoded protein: CASSRREETQYF.